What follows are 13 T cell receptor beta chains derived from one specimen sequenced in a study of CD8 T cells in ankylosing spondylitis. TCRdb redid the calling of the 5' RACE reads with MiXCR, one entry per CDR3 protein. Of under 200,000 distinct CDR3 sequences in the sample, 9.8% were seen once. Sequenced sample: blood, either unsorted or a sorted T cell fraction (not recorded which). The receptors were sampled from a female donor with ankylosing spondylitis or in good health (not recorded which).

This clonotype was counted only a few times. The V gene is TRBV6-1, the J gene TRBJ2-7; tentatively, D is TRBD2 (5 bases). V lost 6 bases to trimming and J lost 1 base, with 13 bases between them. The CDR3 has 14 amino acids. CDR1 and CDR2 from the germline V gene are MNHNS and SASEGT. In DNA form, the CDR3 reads TGTGCCAGCAGGCCCTATCTAGCTTCCTACGAGCAGTACTTC. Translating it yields CASRPYLASYEQYF.

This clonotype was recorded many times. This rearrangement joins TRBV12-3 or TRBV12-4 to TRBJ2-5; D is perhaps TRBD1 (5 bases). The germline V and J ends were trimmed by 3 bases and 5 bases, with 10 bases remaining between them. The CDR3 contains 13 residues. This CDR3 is CASSLGPGETQYF. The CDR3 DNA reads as TGTGCCAGCAGTTTGGGGCCAGGGGAGACCCAGTACTTC.

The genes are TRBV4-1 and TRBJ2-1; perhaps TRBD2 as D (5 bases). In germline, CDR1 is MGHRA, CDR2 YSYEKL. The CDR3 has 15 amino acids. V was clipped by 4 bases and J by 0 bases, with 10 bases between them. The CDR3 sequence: CASSRGEGSYNEQFF. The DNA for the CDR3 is TGCGCCAGCAGCCGAGGCGAGGGCTCCTACAATGAGCAGTTCTTC.

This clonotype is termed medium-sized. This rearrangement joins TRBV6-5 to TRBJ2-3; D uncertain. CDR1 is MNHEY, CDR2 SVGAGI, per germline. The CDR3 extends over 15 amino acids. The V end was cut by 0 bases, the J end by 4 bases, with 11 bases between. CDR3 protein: CASSYSIIGADTQYF. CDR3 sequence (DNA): TGTGCCAGCAGTTACTCGATAATAGGAGCAGATACGCAGTATTTT.

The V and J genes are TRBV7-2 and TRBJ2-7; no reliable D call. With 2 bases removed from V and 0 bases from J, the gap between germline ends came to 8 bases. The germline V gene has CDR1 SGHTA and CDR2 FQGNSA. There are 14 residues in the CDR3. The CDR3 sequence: CASSLSQSSYEQYF. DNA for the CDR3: TGTGCCAGCAGCTTAAGCCAGAGCTCCTACGAGCAGTACTTC.

The CDR3 nucleotides read TGTGCCAGCACCTGGGACAGGGCGAACACTGAAGCTTTCTTT. It specifies CASTWDRANTEAFF. The V and J genes are TRBV7-9 and TRBJ1-1; the match to TRBD1 covers 9 bases. CDR1 is SEHNR and CDR2 is FQNEAQ in the germline V gene (reference sequence). V lost 7 bases and J lost 1; bases outside the gene matches: 4. This CDR3 region has 14 residues. The variable domain in full, with the rest retrieved from reference TRBV7-9 and TRBJ1-1, is DTGVSQNPRHKITKRGQNVTFRCDPISEHNRLYWYRQTLGQGPEFLTYFQNEAQLEKSRLLSDRFSAERPKGSFSTLEIQRTEQGDSAMYLCASTWDRANTEAFFGQGTRLTVV.

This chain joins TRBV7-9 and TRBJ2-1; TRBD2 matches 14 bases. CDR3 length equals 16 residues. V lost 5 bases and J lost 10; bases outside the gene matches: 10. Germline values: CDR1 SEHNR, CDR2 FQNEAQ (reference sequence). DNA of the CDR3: TGTGCCAGCAGCAGTTGGACTAGCGGGAGGTTTGGGGAGCAGTTCTTC. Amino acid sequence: CASSSWTSGRFGEQFF.

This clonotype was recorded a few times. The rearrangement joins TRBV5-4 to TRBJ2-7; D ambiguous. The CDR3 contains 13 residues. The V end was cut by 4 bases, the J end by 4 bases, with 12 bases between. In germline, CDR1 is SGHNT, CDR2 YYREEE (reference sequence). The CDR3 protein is CASSPMGIYEQYF. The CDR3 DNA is TGTGCCAGCAGCCCGATGGGAATTTACGAGCAGTACTTC.

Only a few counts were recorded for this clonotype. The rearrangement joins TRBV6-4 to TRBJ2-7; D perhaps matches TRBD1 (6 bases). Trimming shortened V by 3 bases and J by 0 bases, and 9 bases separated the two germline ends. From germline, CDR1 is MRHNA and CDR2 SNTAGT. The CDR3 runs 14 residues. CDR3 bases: TGTGCCAGCAGTGAAACAGGGAACTCCTACGAGCAGTACTTC. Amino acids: CASSETGNSYEQYF.

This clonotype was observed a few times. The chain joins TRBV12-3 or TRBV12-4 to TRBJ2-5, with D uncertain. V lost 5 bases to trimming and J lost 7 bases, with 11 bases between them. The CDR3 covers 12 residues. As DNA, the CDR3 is TGTGCCAGCAGTCCGACCCTTGTGACCCAGTACTTC. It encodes CASSPTLVTQYF.

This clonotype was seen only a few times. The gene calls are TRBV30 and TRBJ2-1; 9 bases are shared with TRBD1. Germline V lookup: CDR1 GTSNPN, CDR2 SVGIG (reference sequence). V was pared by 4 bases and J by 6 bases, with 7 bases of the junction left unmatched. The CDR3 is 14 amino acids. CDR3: CAWNPGQGGNEQFF. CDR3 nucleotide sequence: TGTGCCTGGAACCCGGGACAGGGAGGCAATGAGCAGTTCTTC.

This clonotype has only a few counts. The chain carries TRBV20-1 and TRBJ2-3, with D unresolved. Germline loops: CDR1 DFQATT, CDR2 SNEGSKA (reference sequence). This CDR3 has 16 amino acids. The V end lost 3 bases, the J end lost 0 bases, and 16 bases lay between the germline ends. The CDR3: CSASTPRHRSTDTQYF. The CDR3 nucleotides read TGCAGTGCTAGTACCCCCCGGCACCGTAGCACAGATACGCAGTATTTT.

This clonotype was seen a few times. CDR3 bases: TGCAGCGTTGAAGATGATCGAGGAAGACTAGCAACAGATACGCAGTATTTT. Translated: CSVEDDRGRLATDTQYF. The chain couples TRBV29-1 to TRBJ2-3, with TRBD2 matching 7 bases. The CDR3 has 17 residues. Germline-derived CDR1 and CDR2 are SQVTM and ANQGSEA. Losses at the gene ends were 0 bases for V and 3 bases for J; bases not matched to a gene: 12.